These T cell receptor beta chains were read from a single sample in a study of CD8+CD57+ T cells in acquired aplastic anemia. TCRdb re-derived calls from the reads in MiXCR, one entry per CDR3 protein. The sample yields 98,000 or so distinct CDR3 sequences, 51% seen once. Sequencing input: sorted CD4+, CD8+, or CD8+CD57+ T cells (not recorded which) from PBMCs. These receptors came from a human donor in good health, serving as a control. The CDR3 runs from the conserved cysteine through the conserved F or W.

J gene	V gene	CDR3 protein
TRBJ2-1	TRBV2	CASSEASGVNEQFF
TRBJ2-7	TRBV2	CASSIAGVDEQYF
TRBJ2-1	TRBV25-1	CASSGGGLDNEQFF
TRBJ2-2	TRBV6-1	CATRLAENTGELFF
TRBJ1-4	TRBV10-3	CAISDTSVGKKGLFF
TRBJ1-3	TRBV4-1	CASSHTWGGGEDTIYF
TRBJ1-5	TRBV7-9	CASSLTQDDNQPQHF
TRBJ2-3	TRBV20-1	CSASLGTDTQYF
TRBJ2-7	TRBV9	CASSPGDRGHEQYF
TRBJ2-3	TRBV12-5	CASGGNRESTDTQYF
TRBJ2-3	TRBV24-1	CATKEGLAGTDTQYF
TRBJ2-7	TRBV5-6	CASSWGATYEQYF
TRBJ1-1	TRBV14	CASSHNPSMNTEAFF
TRBJ1-2	TRBV6-1	CASSLTMTGIDYGYTF
TRBJ1-2	TRBV9	CASSVSPGTVGGYTF
TRBJ2-7	TRBV4-2	CASSLSRGQATYEQYF
TRBJ2-7	TRBV29-1	CSVARTSGGPYEQYF
TRBJ2-7	TRBV20-1	CSPTIQGAPTYEQYF
TRBJ1-5	TRBV5-1	CASSLEGYSNQPQHF
TRBJ2-3	TRBV10-3	CAISGQGTDTQYF